This T cell receptor beta chain was recorded in a study of blood T cell repertoires in COVID-19. Study overall: Some COVID-19 samples were acute and others convalescent; all came from the United States, Italy and Spain. T cells, B-cell-depleted T cells, or PBMCs supplied cDNA or gDNA.

From germline, CDR1 is KGHSH and CDR2 LQKENI. The CDR3 is made up of 14 amino acids. Losses at the gene ends were 6 bases for V and 8 bases for J; bases not matched to a gene: 4. Original analysis: Using reference gene primer amplification, nucleated cell counts were estimated. Produced via immunoSEQ multiplex PCR; TCRdb's table is partial and in-frame only. The DNA gave D and trimming, while V, J and clone size come from that table. The data contain 200,000 to 250,000 clones, about four fifths of them singletons. The clonotype originates from a young man who had recovered from COVID-19. Sample: peripheral blood. V gene TRBV18 combines with J gene TRBJ1-6; TRBD1 agrees at 10 bases. Here the CDR3 DNA reads TGTGCCAGCTCCCCCGGGACAGGGGATTCACCCCTCCACTTT. Amino acid sequence: CASSPGTGDSPLHF.